The sequence of this T cell receptor beta chain was determined in a study of PD-L1 blockade in urothelial cancer. Across the study: Blood was tested 3 weeks (second dose) and 6 weeks into treatment. The median number of T cells present in blood samples was approximately 140,000.

The length of the CDR3 is 15 residues. Trimming took 7 bases from V and 8 from J; bases not matched to a gene: 12. CDR1 and CDR2 from the germline V gene are LNHDA and SQIVND (reference sequence). Time point meaning: pretreatment peripheral blood. Samples spanned pretreatment and treatment, with 1 to 8 time points per patient. This clone came up once. The table came from immunoSEQ multiplex PCR; TCRdb's copy has only in-frame clones and leaves some out. The sample lists tens of thousands of clones, approximately 90% seen once, with around 15% in the top ten. The receptor comes from a woman aged 55-70 years with urothelial cancer. This rearrangement joins TRBV19 to TRBJ2-1, with 9 bases lining up with TRBD2. The sequences come from PBMCs, collected around atezolizumab (anti-PD-L1) treatment. CDR3 sequence: CASKAGGGARDEQFF. In DNA, the CDR3 is TGTGCCAGTAAAGCGGGCGGGGGGGCTAGGGATGAGCAGTTCTTC.